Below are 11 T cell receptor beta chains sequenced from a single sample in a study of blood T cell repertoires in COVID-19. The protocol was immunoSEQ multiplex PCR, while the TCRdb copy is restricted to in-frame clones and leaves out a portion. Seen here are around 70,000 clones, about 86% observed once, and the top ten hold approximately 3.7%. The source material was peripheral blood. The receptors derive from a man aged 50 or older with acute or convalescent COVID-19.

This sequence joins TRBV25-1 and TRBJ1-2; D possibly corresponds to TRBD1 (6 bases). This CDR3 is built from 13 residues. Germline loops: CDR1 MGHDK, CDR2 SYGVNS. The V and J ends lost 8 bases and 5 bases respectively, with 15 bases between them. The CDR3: CASGTGFTYGYTF. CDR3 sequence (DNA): TGTGCCAGCGGAACAGGGTTTACTTATGGCTACACCTTC.

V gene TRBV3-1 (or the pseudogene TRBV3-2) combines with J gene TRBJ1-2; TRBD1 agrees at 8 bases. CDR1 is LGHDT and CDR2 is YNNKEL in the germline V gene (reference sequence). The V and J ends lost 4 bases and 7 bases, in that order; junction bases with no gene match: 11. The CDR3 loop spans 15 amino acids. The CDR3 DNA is TGTGCCAGCAGCCCCCCAATGACAGGGGACGGTGGCTACACCTTC. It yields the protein CASSPPMTGDGGYTF.

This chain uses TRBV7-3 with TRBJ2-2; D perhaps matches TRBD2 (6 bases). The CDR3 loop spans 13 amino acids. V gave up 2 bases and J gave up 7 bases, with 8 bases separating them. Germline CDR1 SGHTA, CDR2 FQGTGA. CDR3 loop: CASSLQGGGELFF. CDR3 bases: TGTGCCAGCAGCTTACAGGGAGGCGGGGAGCTGTTTTTT.

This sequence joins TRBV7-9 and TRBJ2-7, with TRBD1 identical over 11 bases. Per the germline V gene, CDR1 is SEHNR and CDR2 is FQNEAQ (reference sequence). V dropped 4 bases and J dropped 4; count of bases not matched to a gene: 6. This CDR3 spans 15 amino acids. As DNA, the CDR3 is TGTGCCAGCAGCTCCCCGGACAGGGGGCAGTACGAGCAGTACTTC. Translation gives CASSSPDRGQYEQYF.

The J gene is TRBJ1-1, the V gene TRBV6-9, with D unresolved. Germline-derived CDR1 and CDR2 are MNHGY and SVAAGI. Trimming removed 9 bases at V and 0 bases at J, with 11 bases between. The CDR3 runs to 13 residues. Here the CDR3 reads CASLQQLNTEAFF. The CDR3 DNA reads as TGTGCCAGTTTACAACAATTGAACACTGAAGCTTTCTTT.

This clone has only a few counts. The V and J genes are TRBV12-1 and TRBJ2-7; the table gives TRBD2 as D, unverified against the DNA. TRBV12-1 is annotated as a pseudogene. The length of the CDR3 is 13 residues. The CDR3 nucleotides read TGTGCCAGCAGCTCCCTCCCGGTATACGAGCAGTACTTC. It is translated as CASSSLPVYEQYF.

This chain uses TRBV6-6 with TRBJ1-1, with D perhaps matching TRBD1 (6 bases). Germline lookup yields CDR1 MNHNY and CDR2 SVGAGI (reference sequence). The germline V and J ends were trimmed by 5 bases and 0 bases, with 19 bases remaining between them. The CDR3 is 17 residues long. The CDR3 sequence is CASSLHRTVNMNTEAFF. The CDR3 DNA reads TGTGCCAGCAGTCTACATAGGACAGTTAACATGAACACTGAAGCTTTCTTT.

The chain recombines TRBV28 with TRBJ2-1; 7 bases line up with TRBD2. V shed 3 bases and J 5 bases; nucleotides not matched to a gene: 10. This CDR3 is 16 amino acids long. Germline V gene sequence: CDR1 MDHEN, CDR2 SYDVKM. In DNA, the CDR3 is TGTGCCAGCAGTTTCGCACTGCCTAGCGGCGACAATGAGCAGTTCTTC. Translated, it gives CASSFALPSGDNEQFF.

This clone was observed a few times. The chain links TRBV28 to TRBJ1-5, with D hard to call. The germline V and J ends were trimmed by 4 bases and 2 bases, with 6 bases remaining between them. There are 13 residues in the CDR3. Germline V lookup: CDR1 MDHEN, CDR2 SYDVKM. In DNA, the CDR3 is TGTGCCAGCAGTTCCGAGGGCAATCAGCCCCAGCATTTT. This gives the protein CASSSEGNQPQHF.

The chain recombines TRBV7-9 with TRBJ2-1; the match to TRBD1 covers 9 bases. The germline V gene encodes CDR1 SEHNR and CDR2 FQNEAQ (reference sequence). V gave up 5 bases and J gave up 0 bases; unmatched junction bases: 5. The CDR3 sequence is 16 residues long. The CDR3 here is CASSPATGGSYNEQFF. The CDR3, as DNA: TGTGCCAGCAGCCCAGCGACAGGGGGCTCCTACAATGAGCAGTTCTTC.

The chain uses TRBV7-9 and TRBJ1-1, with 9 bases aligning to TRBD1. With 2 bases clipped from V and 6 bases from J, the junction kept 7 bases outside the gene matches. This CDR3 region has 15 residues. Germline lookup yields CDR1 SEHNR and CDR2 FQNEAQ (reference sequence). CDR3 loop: CASSLRDRVFSEAFF. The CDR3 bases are TGTGCCAGCAGCTTAAGGGACAGGGTATTCTCTGAAGCTTTCTTT.